This T cell receptor beta chain was documented in a study of cytomegalovirus exposure and HLA in healthy donors. Study-wide findings and caveats: Earlier analysis yielded a pattern in which most TCR beta V segments were productive about 87% or about 30% of the time. When the data were analyzed later, several of the most significant clusters appeared to be linked to common viral pathogens. TCR beta chains numbering about 160 were designated cytomegalovirus-associated. The likely origin of a cluster of highly shared sequence variants was a sequencing artifact.

Use of 60 Vbeta and 13 Jbeta primers characterized the PCR. Only in-frame clones appear in the TCRdb table, and some are missing; sequencing was by immunoSEQ multiplex PCR. The table lists roughly 200,000 clones, roughly four fifths of them singletons. This clone was seen a single time. Its antigen is not identified. This CDR3 has 13 residues. The germline V and J ends were trimmed by 3 bases and 7 bases, with 14 bases remaining between them. Germline lookup yields CDR1 SGDLS and CDR2 YYNGEE. The source of this sequence is a man under 40 in good health and CMV-seronegative. Sequenced input: PBMCs. This chain joins TRBV9 and TRBJ2-7; TRBD2 is a possible D gene (6 bases). CDR3 in DNA: TGTGCCAGCAGCGACGGGACTGCCTCGGAGCAGTACTTC. As protein: CASSDGTASEQYF.